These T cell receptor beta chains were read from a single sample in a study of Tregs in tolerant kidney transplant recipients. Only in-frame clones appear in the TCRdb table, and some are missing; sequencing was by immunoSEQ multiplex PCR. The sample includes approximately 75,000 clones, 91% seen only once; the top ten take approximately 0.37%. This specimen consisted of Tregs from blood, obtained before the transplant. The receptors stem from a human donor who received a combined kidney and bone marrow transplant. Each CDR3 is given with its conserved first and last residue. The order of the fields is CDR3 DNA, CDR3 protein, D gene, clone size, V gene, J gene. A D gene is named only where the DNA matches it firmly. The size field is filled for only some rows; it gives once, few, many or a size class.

TGTGCCAGCTCACCAGGGACAGCAGAAAAACTGTTTTTT	CASSPGTAEKLFF	TRBD1	-	TRBV18	TRBJ1-4
TGCAGCGTTGAGACAGGGTGGGACACTGAAGCTTTCTTT	CSVETGWDTEAFF	TRBD1	-	TRBV29-1	TRBJ1-1
TGTGCCAGCAGGCCCGGGACTAGCGCAACCTTTCGGAATGAGCAGTTCTTC	CASRPGTSATFRNEQFF	TRBD2	-	TRBV2	TRBJ2-1
TGTGCCAGCAGTGACTACACAGATACGCAGTATTTT	CASSDYTDTQYF	-	-	TRBV27	TRBJ2-3
TGTGCCAGTTCTCCGGGATACTTCCACGAGCAGTACTTC	CASSPGYFHEQYF	-	-	TRBV19	TRBJ2-7
TGTGCCAGCAGCTTAGCCACGGGAGGGGGGGGTGAGCAGTTCTTC	CASSLATGGGGEQFF	TRBD2	once	TRBV7-9	TRBJ2-1
TGTGCCAGTAGTATTCTGGCCAGAGATGGGGCCAACGTCCTGACTTTC	CASSILARDGANVLTF	-	-	TRBV19	TRBJ2-6
TGCAGTGCTAGTGTGGAAGACGAGCAGTACTTC	CSASVEDEQYF	-	-	TRBV20-1	TRBJ2-7
TGTGCCAGTAAAAGGGACGTCAAGAACACTGAAGCTTTCTTT	CASKRDVKNTEAFF	-	-	TRBV19	TRBJ1-1
TGTGCCATCAGTGAAAACAGTGCAAGTGGAACTGAAGCCTTCTTT	CAISENSASGTEAFF	-	-	TRBV10-3	TRBJ1-1
TGTGCCAGCAACGAGGGACAGGGAGGAGGAAGCACAGATACGCAGTATTTT	CASNEGQGGGSTDTQYF	TRBD1	few	TRBV11-2	TRBJ2-3
TGTGCCAGCAGTTCCGGAGCGGGAGGGTTATACAATGAGCAGTTCTTC	CASSSGAGGLYNEQFF	TRBD2	-	TRBV6-5	TRBJ2-1
TGTGCCAGCAGCGAAGGGGGTAACTATGGCTACACCTTC	CASSEGGNYGYTF	-	-	TRBV5-4	TRBJ1-2
TGTGCCAGCAGGTGGGGACAGGATCCGTCCTACGAGCAGTACTTC	CASRWGQDPSYEQYF	TRBD1	-	TRBV27	TRBJ2-7
TGTGCCAGCTCACCACGGACAGGCTTCCCCTACGAGCAGTACTTC	CASSPRTGFPYEQYF	TRBD1	-	TRBV18	TRBJ2-7
TGCGCCAGCAGCTTGGCGGGGGACAGGGGTGAAGCTTTCTTT	CASSLAGDRGEAFF	TRBD1	-	TRBV5-1	TRBJ1-1
TGCGCCAGCAGCTTGGGCGGGACAGGTTTTTCCTACGAGCAGTACTTC	CASSLGGTGFSYEQYF	TRBD1	-	TRBV5-1	TRBJ2-7